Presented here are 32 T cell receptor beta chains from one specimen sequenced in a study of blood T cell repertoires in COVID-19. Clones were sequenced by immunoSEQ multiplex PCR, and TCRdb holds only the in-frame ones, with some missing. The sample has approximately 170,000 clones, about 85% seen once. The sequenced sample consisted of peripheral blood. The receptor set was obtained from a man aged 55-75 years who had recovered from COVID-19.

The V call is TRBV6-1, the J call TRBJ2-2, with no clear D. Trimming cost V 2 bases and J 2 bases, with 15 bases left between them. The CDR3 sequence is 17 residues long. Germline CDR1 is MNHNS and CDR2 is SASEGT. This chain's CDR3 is CASSELLPVSNTGELFF. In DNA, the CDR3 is TGTGCCAGCAGTGAACTTTTACCAGTTTCCAACACCGGGGAGCTGTTTTTT.

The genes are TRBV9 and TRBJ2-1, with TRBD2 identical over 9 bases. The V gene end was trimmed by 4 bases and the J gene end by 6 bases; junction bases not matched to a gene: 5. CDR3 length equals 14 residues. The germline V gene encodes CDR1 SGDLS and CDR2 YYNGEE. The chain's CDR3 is CASSLRGGPNEQFF. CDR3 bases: TGTGCCAGCAGCCTGCGGGGGGGCCCCAATGAGCAGTTCTTC.

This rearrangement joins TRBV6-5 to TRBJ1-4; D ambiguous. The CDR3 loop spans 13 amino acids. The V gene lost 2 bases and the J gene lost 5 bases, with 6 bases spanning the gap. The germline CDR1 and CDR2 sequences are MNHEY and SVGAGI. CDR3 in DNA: TGTGCCAGCAGTTACAGGAGGAATGAAAAACTGTTTTTT. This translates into CASSYRRNEKLFF.

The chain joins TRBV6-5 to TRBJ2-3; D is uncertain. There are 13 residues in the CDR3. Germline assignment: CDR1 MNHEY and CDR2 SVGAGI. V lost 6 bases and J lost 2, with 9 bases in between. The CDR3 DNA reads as TGTGCCAGCAGACTACAATACACAGATACGCAGTATTTT. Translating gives CASRLQYTDTQYF.

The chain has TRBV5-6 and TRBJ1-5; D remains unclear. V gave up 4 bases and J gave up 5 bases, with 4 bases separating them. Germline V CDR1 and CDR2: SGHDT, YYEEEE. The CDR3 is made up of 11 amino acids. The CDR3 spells CASSTDQPQHF. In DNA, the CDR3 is TGTGCCAGCAGCACTGATCAGCCCCAGCATTTT.

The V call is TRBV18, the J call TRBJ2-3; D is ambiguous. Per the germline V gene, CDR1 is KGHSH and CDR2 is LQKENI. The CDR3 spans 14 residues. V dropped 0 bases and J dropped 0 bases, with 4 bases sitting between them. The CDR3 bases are TGTGCCAGCTCACCACCGTCTAGCACAGATACGCAGTATTTT. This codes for CASSPPSSTDTQYF.

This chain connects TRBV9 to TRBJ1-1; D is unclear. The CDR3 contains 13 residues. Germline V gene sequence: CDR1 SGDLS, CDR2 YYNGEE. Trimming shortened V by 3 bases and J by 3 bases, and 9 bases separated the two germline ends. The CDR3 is CASSGALDTEAFF. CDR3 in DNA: TGTGCCAGCAGCGGGGCGCTTGACACTGAAGCTTTCTTT.

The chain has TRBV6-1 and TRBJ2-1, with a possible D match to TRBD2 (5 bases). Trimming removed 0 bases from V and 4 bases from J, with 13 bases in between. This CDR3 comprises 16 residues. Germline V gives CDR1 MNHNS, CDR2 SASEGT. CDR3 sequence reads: CASSEATSGPYNEQFF. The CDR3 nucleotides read TGTGCCAGCAGTGAAGCGACGAGCGGCCCGTACAATGAGCAGTTCTTC.

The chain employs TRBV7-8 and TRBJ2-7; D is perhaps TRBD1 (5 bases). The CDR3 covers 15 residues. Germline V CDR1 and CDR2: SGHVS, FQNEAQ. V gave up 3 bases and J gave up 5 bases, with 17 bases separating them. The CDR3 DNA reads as TGTGCCAGCAGCTTTTCCCGTTCGAAGGGGAACGAGCAGTACTTC. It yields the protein CASSFSRSKGNEQYF. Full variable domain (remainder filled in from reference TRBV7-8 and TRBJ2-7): GAGVSQSPRYKVAKRGQDVALRCDPISGHVSLFWYQQALGQGPEFLTYFQNEAQLDKSGLPSDRFFAERPEGSVSTLKIQRTQQEDSAVYLCASSFSRSKGNEQYFGPGTRLTVT.

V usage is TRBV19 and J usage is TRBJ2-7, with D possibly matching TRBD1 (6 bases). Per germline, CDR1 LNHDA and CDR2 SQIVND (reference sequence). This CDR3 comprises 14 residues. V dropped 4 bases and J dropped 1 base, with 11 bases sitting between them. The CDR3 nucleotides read TGTGCCAGTAGTACCCCGGGACATTCCTACGAGCAGTACTTC. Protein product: CASSTPGHSYEQYF.

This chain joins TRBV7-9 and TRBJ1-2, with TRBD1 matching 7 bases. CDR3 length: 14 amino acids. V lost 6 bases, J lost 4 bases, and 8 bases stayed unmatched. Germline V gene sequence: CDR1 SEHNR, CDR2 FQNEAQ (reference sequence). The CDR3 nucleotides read TGTGCCAGCAGGAGATACGGGACAGCCTATGGCTACACCTTC. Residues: CASRRYGTAYGYTF. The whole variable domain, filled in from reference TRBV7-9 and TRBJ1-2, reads DTGVSQNPRHKITKRGQNVTFRCDPISEHNRLYWYRQTLGQGPEFLTYFQNEAQLEKSRLLSDRFSAERPKGSFSTLEIQRTEQGDSAMYLCASRRYGTAYGYTFGSGTRLTVV.

CDR3 region: CASSPQGIAGNTIYF. CDR3 in DNA: TGTGCCAGCTCACCACAGGGGATCGCTGGAAACACCATATATTTT. This rearrangement joins TRBV18 to TRBJ1-3; tentative D call: TRBD1 (5 bases). Germline V gives CDR1 KGHSH, CDR2 LQKENI. The CDR3 is 15 amino acids. V lost 1 base and J lost 2, with 9 bases in between.

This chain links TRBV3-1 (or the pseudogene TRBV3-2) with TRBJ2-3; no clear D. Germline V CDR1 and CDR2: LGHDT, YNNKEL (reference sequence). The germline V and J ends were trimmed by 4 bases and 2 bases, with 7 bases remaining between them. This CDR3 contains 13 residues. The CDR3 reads CASSPPHTDTQYF. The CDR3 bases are TGTGCCAGCAGCCCCCCCCACACAGATACGCAGTATTTT.

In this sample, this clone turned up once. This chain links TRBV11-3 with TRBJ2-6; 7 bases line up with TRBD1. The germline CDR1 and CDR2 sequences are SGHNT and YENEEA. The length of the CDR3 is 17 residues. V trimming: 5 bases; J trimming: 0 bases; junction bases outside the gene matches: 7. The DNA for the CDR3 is TGTGCCAGCAGCCCTCGACAGGGCCGCTCTGGGGCCAACGTCCTGACTTTC. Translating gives CASSPRQGRSGANVLTF.

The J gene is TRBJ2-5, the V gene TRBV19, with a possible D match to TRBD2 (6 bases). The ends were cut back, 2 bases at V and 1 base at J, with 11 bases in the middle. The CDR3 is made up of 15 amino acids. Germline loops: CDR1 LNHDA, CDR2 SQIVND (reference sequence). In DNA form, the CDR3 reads TGTGCCAGTAGTATAATGGCGGGGCCCCAAGAGACCCAGTACTTC. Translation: CASSIMAGPQETQYF.

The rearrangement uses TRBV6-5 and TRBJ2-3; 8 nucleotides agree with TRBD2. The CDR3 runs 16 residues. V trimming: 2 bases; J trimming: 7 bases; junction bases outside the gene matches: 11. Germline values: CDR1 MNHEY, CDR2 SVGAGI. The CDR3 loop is CASSYLYRAGDNTQYF. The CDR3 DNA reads TGTGCCAGCAGTTACCTCTATAGAGCGGGGGATAATACGCAGTATTTT.

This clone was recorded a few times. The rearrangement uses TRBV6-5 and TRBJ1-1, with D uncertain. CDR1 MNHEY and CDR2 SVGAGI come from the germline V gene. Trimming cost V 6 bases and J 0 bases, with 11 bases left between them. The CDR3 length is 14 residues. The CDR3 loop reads CASRYNRLNTEAFF. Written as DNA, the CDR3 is TGTGCCAGCAGATATAACAGACTGAACACTGAAGCTTTCTTT.

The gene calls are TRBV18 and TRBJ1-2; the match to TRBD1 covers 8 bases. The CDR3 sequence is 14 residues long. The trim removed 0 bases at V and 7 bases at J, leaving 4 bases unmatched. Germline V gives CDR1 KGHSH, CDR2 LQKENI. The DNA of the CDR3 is TGTGCCAGCTCACCACCTGACAGGGGTAGTGGCTACACCTTC. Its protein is CASSPPDRGSGYTF.

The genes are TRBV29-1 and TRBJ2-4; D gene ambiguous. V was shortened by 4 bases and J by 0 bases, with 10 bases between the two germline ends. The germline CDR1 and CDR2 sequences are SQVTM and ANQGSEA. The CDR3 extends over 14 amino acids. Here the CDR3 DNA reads TGCAGCGTTGTTAGTCCATTAGCCAAAAACATTCAGTACTTC. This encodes CSVVSPLAKNIQYF.

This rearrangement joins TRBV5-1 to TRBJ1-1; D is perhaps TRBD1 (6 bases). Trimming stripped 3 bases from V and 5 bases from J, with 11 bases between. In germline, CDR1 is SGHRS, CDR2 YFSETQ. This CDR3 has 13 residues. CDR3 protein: CASSYTGRTEAFF. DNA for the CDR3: TGCGCCAGCAGCTATACAGGGCGGACTGAAGCTTTCTTT.

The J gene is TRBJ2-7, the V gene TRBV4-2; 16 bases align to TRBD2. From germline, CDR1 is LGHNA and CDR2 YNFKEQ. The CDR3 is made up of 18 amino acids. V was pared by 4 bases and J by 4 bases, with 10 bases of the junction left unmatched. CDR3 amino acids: CASSLGTSGGAVTYEQYF. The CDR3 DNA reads TGTGCCAGCAGCCTTGGGACTAGCGGGGGGGCGGTTACGTACGAGCAGTACTTC.

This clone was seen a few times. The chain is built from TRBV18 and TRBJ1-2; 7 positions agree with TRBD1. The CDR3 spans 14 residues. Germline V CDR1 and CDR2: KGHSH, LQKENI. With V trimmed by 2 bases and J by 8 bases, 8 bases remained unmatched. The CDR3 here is CASSPTGVGNGYTF. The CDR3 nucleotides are TGTGCCAGCTCACCAACAGGGGTGGGGAACGGCTACACCTTC.

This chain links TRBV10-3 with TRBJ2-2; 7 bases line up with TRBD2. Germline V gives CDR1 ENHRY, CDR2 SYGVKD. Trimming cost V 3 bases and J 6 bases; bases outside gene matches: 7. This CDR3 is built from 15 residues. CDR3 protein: CAISDTDLAAGELFF. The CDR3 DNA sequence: TGTGCCATCAGTGACACCGACCTAGCGGCCGGGGAGCTGTTTTTT.

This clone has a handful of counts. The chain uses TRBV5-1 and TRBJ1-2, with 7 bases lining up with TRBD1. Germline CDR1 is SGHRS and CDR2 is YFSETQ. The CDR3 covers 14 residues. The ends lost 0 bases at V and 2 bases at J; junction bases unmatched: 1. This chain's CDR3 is CASSLETGNYGYTF. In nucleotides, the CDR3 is TGCGCCAGCAGCTTGGAGACAGGGAACTATGGCTACACCTTC.

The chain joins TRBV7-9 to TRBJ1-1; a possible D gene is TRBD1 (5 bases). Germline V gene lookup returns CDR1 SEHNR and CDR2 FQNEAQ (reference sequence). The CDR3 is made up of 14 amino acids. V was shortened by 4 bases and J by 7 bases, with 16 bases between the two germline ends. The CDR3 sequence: CASSWGTGYDEAFF. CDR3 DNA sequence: TGTGCCAGCAGCTGGGGCACAGGTTATGATGAAGCTTTCTTT.

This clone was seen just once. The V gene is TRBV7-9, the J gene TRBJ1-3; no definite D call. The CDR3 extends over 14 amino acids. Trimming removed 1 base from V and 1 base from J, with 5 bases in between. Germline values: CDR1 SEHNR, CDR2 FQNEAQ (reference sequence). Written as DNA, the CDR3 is TGTGCCAGCAGCTTAGTCAGTTCTGGAAACACCATATATTTT. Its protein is CASSLVSSGNTIYF.

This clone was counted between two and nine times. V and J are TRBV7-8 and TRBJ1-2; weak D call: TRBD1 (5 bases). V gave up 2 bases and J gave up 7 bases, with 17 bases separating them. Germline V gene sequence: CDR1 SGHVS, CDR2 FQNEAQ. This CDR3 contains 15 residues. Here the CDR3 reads CASSLRYGEGPGYTF. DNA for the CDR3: TGTGCCAGCAGCTTAAGATATGGGGAGGGACCTGGCTACACCTTC.

CDR3: CASAGGSYNSPLHF. The CDR3 DNA sequence: TGTGCCAGCGCAGGTGGGTCCTATAATTCACCCCTCCACTTT. The chain employs TRBV11-2 and TRBJ1-6, with unresolved D. The V gene lost 8 bases and the J gene lost 1 base, with 9 bases spanning the gap. CDR3 length: 14 amino acids. CDR1 is SGHAT, CDR2 FQNNGV, per germline. The full variable domain, rest sourced from reference TRBV11-2 and TRBJ1-6, is EAGVAQSPRYKIIEKRQSVAFWCNPISGHATLYWYQQILGQGPKLLIQFQNNGVVDDSQLPKDRFSAERLKGVDSTLKIQPAKLEDSAVYLCASAGGSYNSPLHFGNGTRLTVT.

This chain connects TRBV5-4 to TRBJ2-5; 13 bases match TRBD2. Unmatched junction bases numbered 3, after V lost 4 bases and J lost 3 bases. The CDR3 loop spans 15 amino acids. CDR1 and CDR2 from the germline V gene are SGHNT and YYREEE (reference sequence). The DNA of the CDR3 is TGTGCCAGCAGCAGCGGGACTAGCGGGAAAGAGACCCAGTACTTC. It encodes CASSSGTSGKETQYF. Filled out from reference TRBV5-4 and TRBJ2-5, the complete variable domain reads ETGVTQSPTHLIKTRGQQVTLRCSSQSGHNTVSWYQQALGQGPQFIFQYYREEENGRGNFPPRFSGLQFPNYSSELNVNALELDDSALYLCASSSGTSGKETQYFGPGTRLLVL.

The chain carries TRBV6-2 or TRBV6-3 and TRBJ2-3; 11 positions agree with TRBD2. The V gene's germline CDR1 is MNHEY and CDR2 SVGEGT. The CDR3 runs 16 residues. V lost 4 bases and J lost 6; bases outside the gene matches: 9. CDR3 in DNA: TGTGCCAGCAGTTTTGGTCCTAGCGGGGGGCATGATACGCAGTATTTT. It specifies CASSFGPSGGHDTQYF.

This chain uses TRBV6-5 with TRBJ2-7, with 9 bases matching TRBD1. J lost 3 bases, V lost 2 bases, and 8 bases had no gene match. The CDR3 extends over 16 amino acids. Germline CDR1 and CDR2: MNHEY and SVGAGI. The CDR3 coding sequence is TGTGCCAGCAGTTACGGTCCGACAGGGGGGATCTACGAGCAGTACTTC. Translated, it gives CASSYGPTGGIYEQYF.

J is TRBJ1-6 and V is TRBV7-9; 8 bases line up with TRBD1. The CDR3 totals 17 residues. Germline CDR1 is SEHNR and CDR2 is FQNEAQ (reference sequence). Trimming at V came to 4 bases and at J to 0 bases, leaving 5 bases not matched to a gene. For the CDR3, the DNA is TGTGCCAGCAGCTCGACAGGGGTTAGCTCCTATAATTCACCCCTCCACTTT. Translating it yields CASSSTGVSSYNSPLHF. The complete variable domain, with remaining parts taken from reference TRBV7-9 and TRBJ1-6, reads DTGVSQNPRHKITKRGQNVTFRCDPISEHNRLYWYRQTLGQGPEFLTYFQNEAQLEKSRLLSDRFSAERPKGSFSTLEIQRTEQGDSAMYLCASSSTGVSSYNSPLHFGNGTRLTVT.